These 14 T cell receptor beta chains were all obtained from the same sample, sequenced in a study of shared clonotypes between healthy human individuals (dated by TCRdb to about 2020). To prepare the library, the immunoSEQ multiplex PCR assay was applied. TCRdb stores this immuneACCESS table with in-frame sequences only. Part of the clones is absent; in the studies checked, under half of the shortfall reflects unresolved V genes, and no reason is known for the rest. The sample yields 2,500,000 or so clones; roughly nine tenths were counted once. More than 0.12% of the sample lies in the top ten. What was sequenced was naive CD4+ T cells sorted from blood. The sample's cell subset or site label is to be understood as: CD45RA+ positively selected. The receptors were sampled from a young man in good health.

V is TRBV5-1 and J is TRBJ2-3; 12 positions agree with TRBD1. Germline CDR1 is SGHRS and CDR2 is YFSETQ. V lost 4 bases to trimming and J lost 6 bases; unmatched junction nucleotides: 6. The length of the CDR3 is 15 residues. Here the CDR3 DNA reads TGCGCCAGCAGCGTTGGGACAGGGGGCGCGGATACGCAGTATTTT. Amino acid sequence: CASSVGTGGADTQYF.

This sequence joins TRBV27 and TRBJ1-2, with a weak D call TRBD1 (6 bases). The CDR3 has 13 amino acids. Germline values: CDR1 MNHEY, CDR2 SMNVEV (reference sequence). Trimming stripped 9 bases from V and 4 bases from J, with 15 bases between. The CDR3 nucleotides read TGTGCCAGTTTGGACAGCGAGACCTATGGCTACACCTTC. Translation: CASLDSETYGYTF.

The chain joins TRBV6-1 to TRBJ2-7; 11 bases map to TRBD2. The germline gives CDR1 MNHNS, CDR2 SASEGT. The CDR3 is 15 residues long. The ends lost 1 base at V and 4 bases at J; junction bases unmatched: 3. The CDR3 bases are TGTGCCAGCAGTGAAGGGACTAGCGGGTGGTACGAGCAGTACTTC. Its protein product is CASSEGTSGWYEQYF.

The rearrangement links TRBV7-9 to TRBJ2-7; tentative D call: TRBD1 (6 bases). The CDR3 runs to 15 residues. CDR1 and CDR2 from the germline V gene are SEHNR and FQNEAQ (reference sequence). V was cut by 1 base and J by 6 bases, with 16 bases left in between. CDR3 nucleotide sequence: TGTGCCAGCAGCTTAGAAAAGGCAGGGGATCGCGAGCAGTACTTC. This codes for CASSLEKAGDREQYF.

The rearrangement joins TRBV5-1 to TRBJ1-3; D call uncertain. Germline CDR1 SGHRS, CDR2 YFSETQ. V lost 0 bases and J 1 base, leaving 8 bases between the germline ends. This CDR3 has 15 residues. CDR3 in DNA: TGCGCCAGCAGCTTGGATCTGCGATCTGGAAACACCATATATTTT. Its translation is CASSLDLRSGNTIYF.

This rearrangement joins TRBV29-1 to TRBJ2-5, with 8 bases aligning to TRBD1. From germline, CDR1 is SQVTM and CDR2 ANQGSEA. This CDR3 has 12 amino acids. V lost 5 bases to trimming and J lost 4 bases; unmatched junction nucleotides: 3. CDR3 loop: CSVSTGAETQYF. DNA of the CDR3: TGCAGCGTTTCGACAGGGGCAGAGACCCAGTACTTC. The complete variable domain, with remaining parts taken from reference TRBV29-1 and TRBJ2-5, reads SAVISQKPSRDICQRGTSLTIQCQVDSQVTMMFWYRQQPGQSLTLIATANQGSEATYESGFVIDKFPISRPNLTFSTLTVSNMSPEDSSIYLCSVSTGAETQYFGPGTRLLVL.

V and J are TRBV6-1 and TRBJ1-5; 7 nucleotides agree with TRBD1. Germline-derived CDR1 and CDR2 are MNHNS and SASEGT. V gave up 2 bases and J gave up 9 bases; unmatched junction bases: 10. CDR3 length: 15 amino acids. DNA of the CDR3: TGTGCCAGCAGTGAATTAGGGTTCCCAGGGGGGCCCCAGCATTTT. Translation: CASSELGFPGGPQHF.

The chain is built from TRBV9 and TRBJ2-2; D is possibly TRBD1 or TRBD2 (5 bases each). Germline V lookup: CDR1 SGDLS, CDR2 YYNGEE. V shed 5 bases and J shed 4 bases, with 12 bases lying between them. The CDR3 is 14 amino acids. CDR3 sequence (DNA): TGTGCCAGCAGTAATCAGGGACGCACCGGGGAGCTGTTTTTT. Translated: CASSNQGRTGELFF.

CDR3 coding DNA: TGCGCCAGCAGCCCGCCGACAGGGGAGACAGATACGCAGTATTTT. This sequence encodes CASSPPTGETDTQYF. The V and J genes are TRBV5-1 and TRBJ2-3, with 8 bases lining up with TRBD1. Germline assignment: CDR1 SGHRS and CDR2 YFSETQ. The V gene end was trimmed by 4 bases and the J gene end by 3 bases; junction bases not matched to a gene: 7. The CDR3 is 15 residues long.

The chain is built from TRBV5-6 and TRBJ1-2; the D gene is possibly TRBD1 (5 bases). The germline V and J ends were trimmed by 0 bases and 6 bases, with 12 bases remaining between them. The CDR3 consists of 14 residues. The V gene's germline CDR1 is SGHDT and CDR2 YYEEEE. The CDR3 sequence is CASSLDRGANGYTF. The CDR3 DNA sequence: TGTGCCAGCAGCTTGGATCGAGGGGCCAATGGCTACACCTTC. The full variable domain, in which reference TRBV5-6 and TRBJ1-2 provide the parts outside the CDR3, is DAGVTQSPTHLIKTRGQQVTLRCSPKSGHDTVSWYQQALGQGPQFIFQYYEEEERQRGNFPDRFSGHQFPNYSSELNVNALLLGDSALYLCASSLDRGANGYTFGSGTRLTVV.

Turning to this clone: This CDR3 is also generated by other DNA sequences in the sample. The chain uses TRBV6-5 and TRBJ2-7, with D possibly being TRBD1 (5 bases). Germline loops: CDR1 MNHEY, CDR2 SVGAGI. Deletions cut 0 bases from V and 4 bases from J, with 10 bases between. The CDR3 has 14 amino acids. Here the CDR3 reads CASSYSGREYEQYF. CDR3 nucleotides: TGTGCCAGCAGTTACTCGGGCAGGGAATACGAGCAGTACTTC.

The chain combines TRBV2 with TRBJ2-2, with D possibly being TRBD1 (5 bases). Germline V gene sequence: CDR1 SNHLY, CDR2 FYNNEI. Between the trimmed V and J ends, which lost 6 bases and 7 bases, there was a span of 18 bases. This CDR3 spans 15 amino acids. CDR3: CASRAVGARSGELFF. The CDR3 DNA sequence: TGTGCCAGCAGGGCCGTTGGGGCGAGAAGCGGGGAGCTGTTTTTT.

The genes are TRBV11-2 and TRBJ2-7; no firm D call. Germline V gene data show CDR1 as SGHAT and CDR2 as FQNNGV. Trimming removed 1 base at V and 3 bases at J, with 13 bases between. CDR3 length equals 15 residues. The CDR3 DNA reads TGTGCCAGCAGCTTAGGAGGTGCGGCTAACTACGAGCAGTACTTC. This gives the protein CASSLGGAANYEQYF.

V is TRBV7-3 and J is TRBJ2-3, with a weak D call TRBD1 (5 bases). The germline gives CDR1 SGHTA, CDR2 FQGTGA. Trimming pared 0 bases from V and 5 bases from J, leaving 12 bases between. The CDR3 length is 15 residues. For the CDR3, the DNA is TGTGCCAGCAGCTTAACCTCAGACAGTCAAGATACGCAGTATTTT. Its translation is CASSLTSDSQDTQYF.